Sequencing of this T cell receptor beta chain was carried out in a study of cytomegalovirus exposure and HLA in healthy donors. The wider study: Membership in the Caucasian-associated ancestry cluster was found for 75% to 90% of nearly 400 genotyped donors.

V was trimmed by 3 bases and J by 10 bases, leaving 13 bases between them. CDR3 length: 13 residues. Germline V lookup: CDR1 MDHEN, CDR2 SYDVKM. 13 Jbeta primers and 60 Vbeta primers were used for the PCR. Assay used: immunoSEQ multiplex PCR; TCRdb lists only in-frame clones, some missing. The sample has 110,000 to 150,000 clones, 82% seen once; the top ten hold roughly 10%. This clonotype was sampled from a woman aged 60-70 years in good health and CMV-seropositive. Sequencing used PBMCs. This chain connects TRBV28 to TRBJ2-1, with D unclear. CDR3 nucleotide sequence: TGTGCCAGCAGTTTGCCCGTCAAGAGGGAGCAGTTCTTC. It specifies CASSLPVKREQFF. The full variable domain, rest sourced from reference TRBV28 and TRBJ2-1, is DVKVTQSSRYLVKRTGEKVFLECVQDMDHENMFWYRQDPGLGLRLIYFSYDVKMKEKGDIPEGYSVSREKKERFSLILESASTNQTSMYLCASSLPVKREQFFGPGTRLTVL.